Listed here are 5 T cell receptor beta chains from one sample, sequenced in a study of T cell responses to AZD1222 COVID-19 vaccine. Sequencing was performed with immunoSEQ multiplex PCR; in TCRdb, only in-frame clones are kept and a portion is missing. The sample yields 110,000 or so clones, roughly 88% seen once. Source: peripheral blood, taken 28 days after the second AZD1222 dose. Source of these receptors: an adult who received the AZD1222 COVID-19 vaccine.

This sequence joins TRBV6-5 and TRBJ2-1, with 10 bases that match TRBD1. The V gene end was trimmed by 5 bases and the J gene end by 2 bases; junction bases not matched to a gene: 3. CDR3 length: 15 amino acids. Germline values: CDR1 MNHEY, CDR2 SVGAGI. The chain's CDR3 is CASSPTGGPYNEQFF. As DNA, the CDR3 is TGTGCCAGCAGTCCGACAGGGGGCCCCTACAATGAGCAGTTCTTC.

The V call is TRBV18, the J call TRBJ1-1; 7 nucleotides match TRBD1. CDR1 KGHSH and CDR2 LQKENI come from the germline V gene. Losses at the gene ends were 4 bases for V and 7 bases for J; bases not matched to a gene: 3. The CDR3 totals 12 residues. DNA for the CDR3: TGTGCCAGCTCACGGGGACAGCTTGAAGCTTTCTTT. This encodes CASSRGQLEAFF.

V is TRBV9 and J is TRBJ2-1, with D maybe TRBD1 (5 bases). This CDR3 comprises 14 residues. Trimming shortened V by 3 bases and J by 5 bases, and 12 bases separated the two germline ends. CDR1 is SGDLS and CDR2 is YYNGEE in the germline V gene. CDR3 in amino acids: CASSEGSGNNEQFF. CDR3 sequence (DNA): TGTGCCAGCAGCGAGGGGTCTGGCAACAATGAGCAGTTCTTC. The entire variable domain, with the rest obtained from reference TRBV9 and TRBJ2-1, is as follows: DSGVTQTPKHLITATGQRVTLRCSPRSGDLSVYWYQQSLDQGLQFLIQYYNGEERAKGNILERFSAQQFPDLHSELNLSSLELGDSALYFCASSEGSGNNEQFFGPGTRLTVL.

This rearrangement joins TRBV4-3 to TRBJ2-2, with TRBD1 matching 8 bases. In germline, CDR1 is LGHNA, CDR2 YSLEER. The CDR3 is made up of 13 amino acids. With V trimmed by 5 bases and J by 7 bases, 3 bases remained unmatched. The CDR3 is CASSGQGIGELFF. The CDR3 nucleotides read TGCGCCAGCAGCGGACAGGGAATCGGGGAGCTGTTTTTT.

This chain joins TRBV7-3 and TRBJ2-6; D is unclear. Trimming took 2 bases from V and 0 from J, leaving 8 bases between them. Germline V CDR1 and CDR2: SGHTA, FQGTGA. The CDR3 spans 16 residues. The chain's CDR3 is CASSLQWNSGANVLTF. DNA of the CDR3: TGTGCCAGCAGCTTACAATGGAACTCTGGGGCCAACGTCCTGACTTTC.